Presented here are 22 T cell receptor beta chains from one specimen sequenced in a study of T cell responses to AZD1222 COVID-19 vaccine. Sequencing used immunoSEQ multiplex PCR; TCRdb keeps in-frame clones, though not all of them. Among 120,000 or so clones listed, approximately 90% were seen once. The sample in question was peripheral blood, obtained on day 0 of AZD1222 vaccination. The origin of the receptors is an adult in good health.

V gene TRBV11-2 combines with J gene TRBJ1-1; D remains unclear. Germline CDR1 is SGHAT and CDR2 is FQNNGV. V was shortened by 3 bases and J by 2 bases, with 7 bases between the two germline ends. The CDR3 sequence is 13 residues long. CDR3 sequence: CASSFTSNTEAFF. CDR3 coding DNA: TGTGCCAGCAGCTTCACAAGTAACACTGAAGCTTTCTTT.

This clone was observed a few times. The chain employs TRBV9 and TRBJ2-3; unclear D gene. Germline V gives CDR1 SGDLS, CDR2 YYNGEE. The CDR3 is 13 amino acids. The V end lost 2 bases, the J end lost 6 bases, and 10 bases lay between the germline ends. CDR3 DNA sequence: TGTGCCAGCAGCGTCTGGGTGCGGGATACGCAGTATTTT. The encoded protein is CASSVWVRDTQYF.

V gene TRBV5-8 combines with J gene TRBJ1-1, with no clear D. The V and J ends lost 0 bases and 3 bases respectively, with 6 bases between them. Germline V gene lookup returns CDR1 SGHTS and CDR2 YDEGEE. CDR3 size: 13 residues. The CDR3 loop is CASSLAKYTEAFF. The CDR3 region has the DNA TGTGCCAGCAGCTTGGCCAAGTACACTGAAGCTTTCTTT.

V is TRBV3-1 (or the pseudogene TRBV3-2) and J is TRBJ1-3, with D maybe TRBD1 (6 bases). The germline CDR1 and CDR2 sequences are LGHDT and YNNKEL (reference sequence). The germline V and J ends were trimmed by 4 bases and 3 bases, with 13 bases remaining between them. The CDR3 contains 15 residues. The CDR3 is CASSRVGGGGNTIYF. CDR3 DNA: TGTGCCAGCAGCCGGGTAGGAGGGGGTGGAAACACCATATATTTT.

V and J are TRBV5-6 and TRBJ1-6; the D is unclear. In germline, CDR1 is SGHDT, CDR2 YYEEEE. The CDR3 runs to 15 residues. Trimming cost V 0 bases and J 7 bases, with 11 bases left between them. The CDR3 protein is CASSLGGTANSPLHF. CDR3 sequence (DNA): TGTGCCAGCAGCTTGGGGGGTACGGCGAATTCACCCCTCCACTTT.

This chain joins TRBV6-5 and TRBJ2-7, with 9 bases lining up with TRBD1. Unmatched junction bases numbered 7, after V lost 2 bases and J lost 5 bases. This CDR3 region has 15 residues. Germline V lookup: CDR1 MNHEY, CDR2 SVGAGI. The CDR3 region has the DNA TGTGCCAGCAGTTACACAGGTCGGGACAGGGACGAGCAGTACTTC. Protein: CASSYTGRDRDEQYF.

The V call is TRBV18, the J call TRBJ1-6, with 11 bases lining up with TRBD1. This CDR3 comprises 14 residues. The V segment lost 3 bases and the J segment 11 bases; nucleotides outside the gene matches: 3. In germline, CDR1 is KGHSH, CDR2 LQKENI. The CDR3 DNA follows: TGTGCCAGCTCACCGGGACAGGGGGAAGCACCCCTCCACTTT. This translates into CASSPGQGEAPLHF.

J is TRBJ2-1 and V is TRBV5-1, with 7 bases matching TRBD1. CDR1 and CDR2 from the germline V gene are SGHRS and YFSETQ. J gave up 8 bases and V 5 bases, and 4 bases lay outside the gene matches. The CDR3 consists of 12 residues. CDR3 DNA: TGCGCCAGCAGTCTACAGGGGTATGAGCAGTTCTTC. It codes for CASSLQGYEQFF.

This clone has only a few counts. This sequence joins TRBV29-1 and TRBJ2-1; no clear D gene. V was clipped by 3 bases and J by 0 bases, with 6 bases between them. Germline assignment: CDR1 SQVTM and CDR2 ANQGSEA. The CDR3 is made up of 13 amino acids. CDR3 sequence reads: CSVDTVSYNEQFF. The CDR3, as DNA: TGCAGCGTTGACACAGTCTCCTACAATGAGCAGTTCTTC.

The rearrangement uses TRBV5-1 and TRBJ1-6; unclear D gene. The length of the CDR3 is 13 residues. Germline V gene lookup returns CDR1 SGHRS and CDR2 YFSETQ. Deletions cut 1 base from V and 11 bases from J, with 10 bases between. The CDR3 sequence is CASSLTGSTPLHF. The DNA of the CDR3 is TGCGCCAGCAGCTTGACGGGTTCGACACCCCTCCACTTT.

J is TRBJ1-1 and V is TRBV6-2 or TRBV6-3; a weak D match, TRBD1 (6 bases). CDR1 and CDR2 (germline): MNHEY, SVGEGT. Trimming pared 2 bases from V and 6 bases from J, leaving 10 bases between. The CDR3 length is 13 residues. CDR3 nucleotides: TGTGCCAGCAGTTACGGGGGGGGGCCTGAAGCTTTCTTT. It is translated as CASSYGGGPEAFF.

The chain combines TRBV4-2 with TRBJ1-5; D is undetermined. CDR3 length: 17 amino acids. Germline V gene sequence: CDR1 LGHNA, CDR2 YNFKEQ. With 2 bases removed from V and 1 base from J, the gap between germline ends came to 15 bases. As DNA, the CDR3 is TGTGCCAGCAGCCAACGGCCGTTCGCGGGGAGCAATCAGCCCCAGCATTTT. Its protein product is CASSQRPFAGSNQPQHF.

This clone occurred once. The chain recombines TRBV7-8 with TRBJ1-1; D remains unclear. Germline V lookup: CDR1 SGHVS, CDR2 FQNEAQ. V was pared by 2 bases and J by 2 bases, with 6 bases between. This CDR3 has 13 amino acids. The CDR3, as DNA: TGTGCCAGCAGCTTATCAGGAAACACTGAAGCTTTCTTT. Amino acids: CASSLSGNTEAFF. Together with reference TRBV7-8 and TRBJ1-1, the CDR3 gives the full variable domain: GAGVSQSPRYKVAKRGQDVALRCDPISGHVSLFWYQQALGQGPEFLTYFQNEAQLDKSGLPSDRFFAERPEGSVSTLKIQRTQQEDSAVYLCASSLSGNTEAFFGQGTRLTVV.

The gene calls are TRBV18 and TRBJ2-5, with 9 bases identical to TRBD2. The CDR3 is 15 amino acids. V gave up 2 bases and J gave up 2 bases; unmatched junction bases: 3. Germline V gene lookup returns CDR1 KGHSH and CDR2 LQKENI. The CDR3, as DNA: TGTGCCAGCTCACCAATAACTAGCGGGCAAGAGACCCAGTACTTC. Its protein is CASSPITSGQETQYF. Based on the CDR3 plus reference TRBV18 and TRBJ2-5, the full variable domain is NAGVMQNPRHLVRRRGQEARLRCSPMKGHSHVYWYRQLPEEGLKFMVYLQKENIIDESGMPKERFSAEFPKEGPSILRIQQVVRGDSAAYFCASSPITSGQETQYFGPGTRLLVL.

The chain joins TRBV12-5 to TRBJ2-7, with TRBD1 identical over 7 bases. With V trimmed by 0 bases and J by 4 bases, 9 bases remained unmatched. Germline CDR1 LGHNT, CDR2 FRNRAP. The CDR3 length is 16 residues. The CDR3: CASGLVLGDREYEQYF. The CDR3 bases are TGTGCTAGTGGTTTGGTACTAGGTGACAGGGAGTACGAGCAGTACTTC.

This chain uses TRBV27 with TRBJ2-2; 7 bases match TRBD1. The ends lost 6 bases at V and 0 bases at J; junction bases unmatched: 4. The CDR3 consists of 15 residues. Germline V gives CDR1 MNHEY, CDR2 SMNVEV (reference sequence). The DNA for the CDR3 is TGTGCCAGCAGGACCGGGACAGCGAACACCGGGGAGCTGTTTTTT. Residues: CASRTGTANTGELFF.

This clone has a single count. The chain is built from TRBV6-4 and TRBJ2-1; 10 nucleotides agree with TRBD2. This CDR3 has 16 residues. Germline V lookup: CDR1 MRHNA, CDR2 SNTAGT. The ends lost 0 bases at V and 3 bases at J; junction bases unmatched: 2. CDR3 DNA sequence: TGTGCCAGCAGTGACTCAGCGGGAGGGGACTACAATGAGCAGTTCTTC. This gives the protein CASSDSAGGDYNEQFF.

The chain has TRBV10-1 and TRBJ2-1, with D possibly TRBD2 on 6 matching bases. The CDR3 spans 13 residues. V lost 0 bases to trimming and J lost 8 bases, with 8 bases between them. CDR1 and CDR2 from the germline V gene are WNHNN and SYGVQD (reference sequence). DNA for the CDR3: TGCGCCAGCAGTGAGTCTCCGGGGGATGAGCAGTTCTTC. It codes for CASSESPGDEQFF.

DNA for the CDR3: TGTGCCAGCAGCGTAGCTACTAGCGGGGGGACGTACCAAGAGACCCAGTACTTC. It specifies CASSVATSGGTYQETQYF. The chain recombines TRBV9 with TRBJ2-5, with 12 bases matching TRBD2. The V and J ends lost 0 bases and 0 bases, in that order; junction bases with no gene match: 6. The germline V gene has CDR1 SGDLS and CDR2 YYNGEE. The CDR3 sequence is 18 residues long.

This clone was detected only a few times. The chain links TRBV7-9 to TRBJ1-1, with 9 nucleotides matching TRBD1. Germline V gene sequence: CDR1 SEHNR, CDR2 FQNEAQ (reference sequence). This CDR3 spans 15 amino acids. Trimming cost V 5 bases and J 3 bases; bases outside gene matches: 7. The CDR3 spells CASSPGQGWHTEAFF. CDR3 nucleotides: TGTGCCAGCAGCCCAGGACAGGGGTGGCACACTGAAGCTTTCTTT.

The genes are TRBV24-1 and TRBJ2-5; D call uncertain. The CDR3 length is 14 residues. CDR1 is KGHDR, CDR2 SFDVKD, per germline. Deletions cut 6 bases from V and 3 bases from J, with 13 bases between. The CDR3 region is CATSRAVGEETQYF. As DNA, the CDR3 is TGTGCCACCAGTAGGGCGGTGGGTGAAGAGACCCAGTACTTC.

This chain uses TRBV18 with TRBJ1-1; no firm D call. CDR1 and CDR2 from the germline V gene are KGHSH and LQKENI. CDR3 size: 15 residues. Trimming took off 2 bases at V and 0 bases at J, with 10 bases between the two ends. The CDR3 DNA reads TGTGCCAGCTCACCAATCGGCACCATGAACACTGAAGCTTTCTTT. This encodes CASSPIGTMNTEAFF.